The subject of this entry is one T cell receptor (beta chain). The data originate from a study of cytomegalovirus exposure and HLA in healthy donors. 13 Jbeta primers and 60 Vbeta primers were used for the PCR. The table came from immunoSEQ multiplex PCR; TCRdb's copy has only in-frame clones and leaves some out. The repertoire holds under 150,000 clones, with around two thirds as singletons. Per the germline V gene, CDR1 is SGHTA and CDR2 is FQGNSA. The CDR3 covers 15 residues. Trimming took off 1 base at V and 2 bases at J, with 12 bases between the two ends. The origin of this receptor is a human donor in good health. The chain recombines TRBV7-2 with TRBJ2-7; no clear D gene. Sequencing was done on a sample of PBMCs. DNA of the CDR3: TGTGCCAGCAGCTTAGAGTTGATTTCTACCTACGAGCAGTACTTC. Protein sequence: CASSLELISTYEQYF.